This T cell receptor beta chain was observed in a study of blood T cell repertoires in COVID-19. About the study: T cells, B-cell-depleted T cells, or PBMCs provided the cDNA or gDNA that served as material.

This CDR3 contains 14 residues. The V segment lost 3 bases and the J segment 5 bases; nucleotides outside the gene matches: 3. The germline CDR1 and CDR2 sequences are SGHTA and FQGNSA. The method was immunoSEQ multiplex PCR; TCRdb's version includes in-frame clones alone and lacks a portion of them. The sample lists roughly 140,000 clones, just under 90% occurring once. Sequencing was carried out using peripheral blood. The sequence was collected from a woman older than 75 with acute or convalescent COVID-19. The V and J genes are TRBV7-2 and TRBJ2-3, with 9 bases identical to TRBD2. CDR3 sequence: CASSFERGVDTQYF. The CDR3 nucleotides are TGTGCCAGCAGCTTCGAGCGGGGGGTAGATACGCAGTATTTT.